The rows below give T cell receptor beta chains drawn from one sample of a study of blood T cells in healthy people across ages. TCRdb re-analysed the 5' RACE reads in MiXCR, keeping a single row per CDR3 protein. The table has around 1,600,000 distinct CDR3 sequences, around 40% seen once. Sequences were obtained from blood. All receptors come from a woman aged 18-29 years in good health. Both conserved end residues are part of each CDR3. A D gene is named only where the DNA matches it firmly. Expanded clones get a size class; other rows say once, few or many, or leave the size out.

V gene,clone size,J gene,D gene,CDR3 length,CDR3 DNA,CDR3 protein
TRBV18,few,TRBJ2-1,NA,15,TGTGCCAGCTCACCCGACTGGGGCTCCTACAATGAGCAGTTCTTC,CASSPDWGSYNEQFF
TRBV4-3,NA,TRBJ2-2,NA,15,TGCGCCAGCAGCCGAGACGGCCGGGAGCCCGGGGAGCTGTTTTTT,CASSRDGREPGELFF
TRBV27,once,TRBJ2-1,TRBD1,16,TGTGCCAGCAGTTTAACACGGGACAGACCCTACAATGAGCAGTTCTTC,CASSLTRDRPYNEQFF
TRBV9,few,TRBJ2-7,TRBD1,14,TGTGCCAGCAGCGGAGCCGGGACAGGGTACGAGCAGTACTTC,CASSGAGTGYEQYF
TRBV7-2,NA,TRBJ2-7,TRBD1,16,TGTGCCAGCCCCGCCAAGGGGGCGAGCTCCTACAATGAGCAGTACTTC,CASPAKGASSYNEQYF
TRBV27,few,TRBJ2-4,NA,15,TGTGCCAGCAGTTTATCGTGGGGGCTGGATGACATTCAGTACTTC,CASSLSWGLDDIQYF
TRBV20-1,few,TRBJ1-5,NA,13,TGCAGTGCTAGCAGTAGAGACAATCAGCCCCAGCATTTT,CSASSRDNQPQHF
TRBV20-1,NA,TRBJ2-7,TRBD2,17,TGCAGTGCTAGAGATCCTAGCGGGAGGCCCCTTTACAATGAGCAGTACTTC,CSARDPSGRPLYNEQYF
TRBV2,NA,TRBJ1-2,TRBD1,15,TGTGCCAGCAGGGCCGAGACAGGGCTGATATATGGCTACACCTTC,CASRAETGLIYGYTF
TRBV2,NA,TRBJ1-4,NA,15,TGTGCCAGCAGTGAAGAACAGAGTCGGTATGAAAAACTGTTTTTT,CASSEEQSRYEKLFF
TRBV7-9,NA,TRBJ1-1,NA,12,TGTGCCAGCAGCTTTATAAACACTGAAGCTTTCTTT,CASSFINTEAFF
TRBV4-1,few,TRBJ2-5,NA,13,TGCGCCAGCAGCTTAGGACAGTTCGAGACCCAGTACTTC,CASSLGQFETQYF
TRBV9,NA,TRBJ2-7,NA,15,TGTGCCAGCAGCGGACCTCGGACGCCCGCCTACGAGCAGTACTTC,CASSGPRTPAYEQYF
TRBV5-1,NA,TRBJ2-3,NA,15,TGCGCCAGCAGCTTGTATAACCGAGGCACAGATACGCAGTATTTT,CASSLYNRGTDTQYF
TRBV12-3/TRBV12-4,few,TRBJ2-7,NA,13,TGTGCCAGCAGCAACGGGGCTAGCTACGAGCAGTACTTC,CASSNGASYEQYF
TRBV13,NA,TRBJ2-7,TRBD1,14,TGTGCCAGCAGCTTGGCAGGGGGCAACCACGAGCAGTACTTC,CASSLAGGNHEQYF
TRBV6-6,NA,TRBJ2-7,NA,15,TGTGCCAGTGGTACCGGACCGCGACTCTCCTACGAGCAGTACTTC,CASGTGPRLSYEQYF
TRBV12-3/TRBV12-4,once,TRBJ2-7,NA,12,TGTGCCAGCATACAGAACCCCTTCGAGCAGTACTTC,CASIQNPFEQYF
TRBV7-2,NA,TRBJ2-2,NA,14,TGTGCCAGCAGCTTAGTTTACGGGGCCGGGGAGCTGTTTTTT,CASSLVYGAGELFF
TRBV6-2/TRBV6-3,few,TRBJ1-6,TRBD1,14,TGTGCCAGCCGACGGGACAGCTTTAATTCACCCCTCCACTTT,CASRRDSFNSPLHF
TRBV29-1,few,TRBJ2-5,NA,12,TGCAGCGCAACAGGGATCCAAGAGACCCAGTACTTC,CSATGIQETQYF
TRBV12-3/TRBV12-4,NA,TRBJ1-1,NA,13,TGTGCCAGCAGTCCAACAGGGTACACTGGAGCTTTCTTT,CASSPTGYTGAFF
TRBV7-9,NA,TRBJ2-3,TRBD1,14,TGTGCCAGCAGGGGACAGGCCAACACAGATACGCAGTATTTT,CASRGQANTDTQYF
TRBV7-4,few,TRBJ2-1,TRBD2,15,TGTGCCATCAGCCCAAGACTAGCGGGACGGAATGAGCAGTTCTTC,CAISPRLAGRNEQFF
TRBV25-1,many,TRBJ1-1,NA,15,TGTGCCAGCAGGGTGGGGGGGGCCCTGAACACTGAAGCTTTCTTT,CASRVGGALNTEAFF
TRBV4-2,few,TRBJ1-1,NA,12,TGTGCCAGCAGCCATGAGGGCACTGAAGCTTTCTTT,CASSHEGTEAFF
TRBV6-1,NA,TRBJ1-1,NA,15,TGTGCCAGCAGTGAGTTTGCGACCTTGAACACTGAAGCTTTCTTT,CASSEFATLNTEAFF
TRBV5-5,few,TRBJ2-1,NA,14,TGTGCCAGCAGTCCACCCGGAGAGTCCTATGAGCAGTTCTTC,CASSPPGESYEQFF
TRBV11-2,few,TRBJ1-2,NA,14,TGTGCCAGCAGGCTCCTTAGGGAGGGATCTGGCTACACCTTC,CASRLLREGSGYTF
TRBV3-1,NA,TRBJ2-5,TRBD1,15,TGTGCCAGCAGCCAAGCACGACAGGGAGTAGGGACCCAGTACTTC,CASSQARQGVGTQYF
TRBV12-3/TRBV12-4,few,TRBJ1-4,NA,15,TGTGCCAGCAGCCAAATTGGGGGTTTCGGTGAAAAACTGTTTTTT,CASSQIGGFGEKLFF